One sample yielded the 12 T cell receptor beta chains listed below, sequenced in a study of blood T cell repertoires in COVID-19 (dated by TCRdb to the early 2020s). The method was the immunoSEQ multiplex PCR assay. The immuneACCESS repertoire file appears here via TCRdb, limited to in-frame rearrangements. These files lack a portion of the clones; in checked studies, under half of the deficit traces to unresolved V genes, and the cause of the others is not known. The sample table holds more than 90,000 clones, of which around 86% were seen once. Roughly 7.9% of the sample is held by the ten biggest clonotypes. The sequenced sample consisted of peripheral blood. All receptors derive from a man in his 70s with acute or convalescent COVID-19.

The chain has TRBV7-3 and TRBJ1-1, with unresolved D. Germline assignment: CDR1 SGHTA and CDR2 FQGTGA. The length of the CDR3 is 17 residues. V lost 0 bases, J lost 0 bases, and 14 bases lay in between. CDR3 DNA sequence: TGTGCCAGCAGCTTAACGCCTTGGGGAGCTATGAACACTGAAGCTTTCTTT. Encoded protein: CASSLTPWGAMNTEAFF.

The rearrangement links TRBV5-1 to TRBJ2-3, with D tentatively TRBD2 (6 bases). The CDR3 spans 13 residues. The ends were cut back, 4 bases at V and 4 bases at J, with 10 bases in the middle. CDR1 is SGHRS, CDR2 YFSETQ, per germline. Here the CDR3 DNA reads TGCGCCAGCAGCATCCGACTAGCAGATACGCAGTATTTT. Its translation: CASSIRLADTQYF.

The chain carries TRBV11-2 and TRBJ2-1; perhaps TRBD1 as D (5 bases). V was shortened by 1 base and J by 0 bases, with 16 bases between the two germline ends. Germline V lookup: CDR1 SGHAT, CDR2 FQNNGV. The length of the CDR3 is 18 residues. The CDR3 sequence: CASSLGHKTESSYNEQFF. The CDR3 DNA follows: TGTGCCAGCAGCTTAGGTCACAAGACAGAAAGCTCCTACAATGAGCAGTTCTTC.

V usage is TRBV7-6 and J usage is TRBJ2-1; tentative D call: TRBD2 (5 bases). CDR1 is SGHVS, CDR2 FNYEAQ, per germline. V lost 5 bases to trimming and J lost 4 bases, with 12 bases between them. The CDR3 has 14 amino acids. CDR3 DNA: TGTGCCAGCAGCCACACAAGAGGGTACAATGAGCAGTTCTTC. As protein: CASSHTRGYNEQFF.

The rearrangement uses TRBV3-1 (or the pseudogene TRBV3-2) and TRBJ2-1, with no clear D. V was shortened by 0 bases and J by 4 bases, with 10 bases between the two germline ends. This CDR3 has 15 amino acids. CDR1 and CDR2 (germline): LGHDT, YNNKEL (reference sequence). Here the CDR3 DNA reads TGTGCCAGCAGCCAAGATTATAACACGTACAATGAGCAGTTCTTC. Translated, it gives CASSQDYNTYNEQFF.

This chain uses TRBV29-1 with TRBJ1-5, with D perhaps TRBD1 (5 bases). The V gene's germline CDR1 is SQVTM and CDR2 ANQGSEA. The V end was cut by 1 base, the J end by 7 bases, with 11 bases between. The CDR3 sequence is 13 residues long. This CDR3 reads CSVEAGAGQPQHF. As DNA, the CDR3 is TGCAGCGTTGAAGCTGGGGCAGGGCAGCCCCAGCATTTT.

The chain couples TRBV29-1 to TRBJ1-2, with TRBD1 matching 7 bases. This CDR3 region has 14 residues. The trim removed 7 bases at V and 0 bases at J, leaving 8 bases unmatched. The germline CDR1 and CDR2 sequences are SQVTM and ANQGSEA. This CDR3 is CSAGTDLANYGYTF. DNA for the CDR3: TGCAGCGCCGGGACAGATTTAGCTAACTATGGCTACACCTTC.

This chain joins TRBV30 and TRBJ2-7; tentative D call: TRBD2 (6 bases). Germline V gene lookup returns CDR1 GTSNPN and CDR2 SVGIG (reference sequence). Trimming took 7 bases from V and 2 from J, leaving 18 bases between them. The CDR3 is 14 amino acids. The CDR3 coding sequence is TGTGCCTCGAAGATTAGCGGCACTCCCTACGAGCAGTACTTC. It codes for CASKISGTPYEQYF.

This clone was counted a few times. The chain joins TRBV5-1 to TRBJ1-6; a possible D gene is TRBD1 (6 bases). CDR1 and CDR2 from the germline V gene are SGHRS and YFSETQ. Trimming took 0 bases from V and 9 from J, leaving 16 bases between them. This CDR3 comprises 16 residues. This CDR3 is CASSLGDRSILSPLHF. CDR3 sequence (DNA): TGCGCCAGCAGCTTGGGTGACAGGAGTATTCTTTCACCCCTCCACTTT.

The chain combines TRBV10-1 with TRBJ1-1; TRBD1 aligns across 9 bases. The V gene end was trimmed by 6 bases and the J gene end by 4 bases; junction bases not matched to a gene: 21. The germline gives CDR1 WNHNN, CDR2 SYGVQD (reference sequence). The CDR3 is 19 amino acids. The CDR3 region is CASRVSWDREGGCGTEAFF. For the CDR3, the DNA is TGCGCCAGCAGGGTCTCGTGGGACAGGGAGGGGGGATGTGGCACTGAAGCTTTCTTT.

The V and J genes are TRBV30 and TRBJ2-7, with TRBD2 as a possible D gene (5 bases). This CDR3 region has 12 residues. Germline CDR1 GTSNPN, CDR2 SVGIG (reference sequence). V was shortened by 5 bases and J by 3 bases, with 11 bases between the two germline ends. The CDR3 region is CAWQSGNYEQYF. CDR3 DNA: TGTGCCTGGCAAAGCGGAAACTACGAGCAGTACTTC.

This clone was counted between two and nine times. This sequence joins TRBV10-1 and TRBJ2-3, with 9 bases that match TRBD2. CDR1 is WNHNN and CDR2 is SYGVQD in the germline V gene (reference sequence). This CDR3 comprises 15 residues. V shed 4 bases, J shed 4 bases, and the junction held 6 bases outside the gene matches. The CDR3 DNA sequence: TGCGCCAGCAGTGTATTAGCGGGAGTTGCAGATACGCAGTATTTT. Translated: CASSVLAGVADTQYF.